Listed below are T cell receptor beta chains from one sample, sequenced in a study of T cells in Graves' hyperthyroidism and ophthalmopathy. One entry per CDR3 protein results from TCRdb running MiXCR on the multiplex PCR reads. Of 400,000 to 550,000 distinct CDR3 sequences in the sample, 14% are singletons; the top ten hold less than 20%. The sample taken for sequencing was blood. Source of these receptors: a woman aged 18-30 years with Graves' hyperthyroidism. Each CDR3 is given with its conserved first and last residue. A D gene is named only where the DNA matches it firmly. Size is omitted from some rows. Given values are once, few, many or a class for expanded clones.

many TRBD2 TRBJ2-3 TRBV11-2 TGTGCCAGCAGACATGGGACTAGACCAGATACGCAGTATTTT CASRHGTRPDTQYF
many TRBD1 TRBJ2-7 TRBV5-1 TGCGCCAGCAGCTTGCCAGACAGGGACGAGCAGTACTTC CASSLPDRDEQYF
many TRBD1 TRBJ1-1 TRBV5-1 TGCGCCAGCAGCTTGGCTGAGGGGGCTAGCACTGAAGCTTTCTTT CASSLAEGASTEAFF
few . TRBJ2-5 TRBV25-1 TGTGCCAGCAGTGCATTGAAGACCCAGTACTTC CASSALKTQYF
many . TRBJ2-1 TRBV3-1 TGTGCCAGCAGCCAAGACAGTAGCTTGGATCGTGAGCAGTTCTTC CASSQDSSLDREQFF
many . TRBJ1-1 TRBV27 TGTGCCAGCAGGTCAACGCTCGGGACTGAAGCTTTCTTT CASRSTLGTEAFF
many TRBD2 TRBJ2-1 TRBV2 TGTGCCAGCAGCCCGCGGACTAGCGGGACCAATGAGCAGTTCTTC CASSPRTSGTNEQFF
few . TRBJ2-3 TRBV20-1 TGCAGTGCTAGAGATCGGGCAGATAGTACCGAATATACGCAGTATTTT CSARDRADSTEYTQYF
. TRBD2 TRBJ2-1 TRBV30 TGTGCCTGGAGGGGGACTAGCGGGAGGGCCGGGTACAATGAGCAGTTCTTC CAWRGTSGRAGYNEQFF
. . TRBJ1-1 TRBV13 TGTGCCAGCAGCCTGACCCTTCAAGAGAGCACTGAAGCTTTCTTT CASSLTLQESTEAFF
. . TRBJ1-2 TRBV28 TGTGCCAGCACCACGGAGGGGGGCGGCTACACCTTC CASTTEGGGYTF
few . TRBJ2-1 TRBV9 TGTGCCAGCAGCGTAGAGGGGACCACATACAATGAGCAGTTCTTC CASSVEGTTYNEQFF
many TRBD1 TRBJ1-2 TRBV9 TGTGCCAGCAGCGTAAACGGACAGGGGCGATTTGGTGCCTATGGCTACACCTTC CASSVNGQGRFGAYGYTF
few . TRBJ1-2 TRBV25-1 TGTGCCAGCAGTGCCTCCTGGGGTAACTATGGCTACACCTTC CASSASWGNYGYTF
many . TRBJ1-1 TRBV5-8 TGTGCCAGCAGCCCACGGGGAGGGGTGAACACTGAAGCTTTCTTT CASSPRGGVNTEAFF
many TRBD2 TRBJ2-1 TRBV5-1 TGCGCCAGCAGCTCCGTTAAAACGACTAGCGGGAGCTACAATGAGCAGTTCTTC CASSSVKTTSGSYNEQFF
many . TRBJ1-5 TRBV5-5 TGTGCCAGCAGCTTGTATTTGGACCTAAGCAATCAGCCCCAGCATTTT CASSLYLDLSNQPQHF
many TRBD1 TRBJ2-7 TRBV20-1 TGCAGTGCCAAGACAGGGTCGGACGAGCAGTACTTC CSAKTGSDEQYF
. TRBD1 TRBJ1-1 TRBV5-6 TGTGCCAGCAGCTGGGGACAGGGGGCGACCAACACTGAAGCTTTCTTT CASSWGQGATNTEAFF
many . TRBJ2-5 TRBV5-5 TGTGCCAGCAGCCCTTGGACCGCTCTGGGGACCCAGTACTTC CASSPWTALGTQYF
many TRBD2 TRBJ2-1 TRBV7-9 TGTGCCACCCGGACTAGCGGACTCTCCTACAATGAGCAGTTCTTC CATRTSGLSYNEQFF
. TRBD2 TRBJ2-3 TRBV3-1 TGTGCCAGCAGCCCTCTAGCGGGAGGGCCAAGTACAGATACGCAGTATTTT CASSPLAGGPSTDTQYF
few . TRBJ2-3 TRBV19 TGTGCCAGTAGTATGAGATGGAGCGGTAGCACAGATACGCAGTATTTT CASSMRWSGSTDTQYF
many . TRBJ2-4 TRBV7-8 TGTGCCAGCAGCTTATTTGGAGAGGCCAAAAACATTCAGTACTTC CASSLFGEAKNIQYF
. . TRBJ2-7 TRBV9 TGTGCCAGCAGCGTAGGTGGGGACACCGCCTACGAGCAGTACTTC CASSVGGDTAYEQYF
few TRBD2 TRBJ2-7 TRBV10-2 TGCGCCAGCTTGGGACTAGCGGGCCACGAGCAGTACTTC CASLGLAGHEQYF
once . TRBJ1-2 TRBV6-1 TGTGCCAGCAGTGAGGTCTCTGGTAACTATGGCTACACCTTC CASSEVSGNYGYTF
few . TRBJ1-5 TRBV7-9 TGTGCCAGCAGCTTAGCAGGGGGAACTGTACAGCCCCAGCATTTT CASSLAGGTVQPQHF
many . TRBJ2-2 TRBV20-1 TGCAGTGCCCGGGCGGGGCAGAACACCGGGGAGCTGTTTTTT CSARAGQNTGELFF
. . TRBJ2-3 TRBV27 TGTGCCAGCACAGGGACAAGAGGTCCAGATACGCAGTATTTT CASTGTRGPDTQYF
many . TRBJ2-3 TRBV27 TGTGCCAGCCGCCTCCCAGGGTCCCCGGGCACAGATACGCAGTATTTT CASRLPGSPGTDTQYF
many . TRBJ1-5 TRBV12-3/TRBV12-4 TGTGCCAGCAGTTTTGGGTTGAATCAGCCCCAGCATTTT CASSFGLNQPQHF
many . TRBJ2-5 TRBV14 TGTGCCAGCAGCCGGCGGCCCAGCTCAGGGGAGACCCAGTACTTC CASSRRPSSGETQYF
. . TRBJ2-1 TRBV28 TGTGCCAGCAGTTCGGGAACCCGGCGGGATGAGCAGTTCTTC CASSSGTRRDEQFF
many . TRBJ1-1 TRBV3-1 TGTGCCAGCAGCCACTTCGGAGAAGTGGACACTGAAGCTTTCTTT CASSHFGEVDTEAFF
. . TRBJ2-1 TRBV7-6 TGTGCCAGCAGCAGATCTTACAGGACCGAGCAGTTCTTC CASSRSYRTEQFF
. TRBD2 TRBJ2-3 TRBV20-1 TGCAGCCCCATGGGGGGCGGGAGGGAGAGAAGCACAGATACGCAGTATTTT CSPMGGGRERSTDTQYF
. . TRBJ1-5 TRBV20-1 TGCAGTTACGTCAACTTGAGCAATCAGCCCCAGCATTTT CSYVNLSNQPQHF
. . TRBJ1-3 TRBV7-8 TGTGCCAGCAGTGATTACAGGCTGGGTGACACCATATATTTT CASSDYRLGDTIYF
many . TRBJ1-1 TRBV10-3 TGTGCCATCGGCAAACAGGGAGAAGGATCCACTGAAGCTTTCTTT CAIGKQGEGSTEAFF
many . TRBJ1-4 TRBV6-1 TGTGCCAGCAGTATACAGGGAGAAAAACTGTTTTTT CASSIQGEKLFF
many TRBD1 TRBJ2-2 TRBV24-1 TGTGCCACCAGTGATTCCGGGACAGGAAAGAACACCGGGGAGCTGTTTTTT CATSDSGTGKNTGELFF